The T cell receptor beta chain described here comes from a study of T cells in localized non-small cell lung cancer. Broader study findings: The appearance of a median about 62 of the top 100 tumor clones was seen in adjacent lung. Greater T cell density in blood accompanied longer overall survival. Adjacent uninvolved lung tissue had the highest T cell clonality, exceeding tumor. Because researchers sequenced only one region of the tumor, heterogeneity is still possible.

The CDR3 consists of 14 residues. The junction had 6 bases not matched to a gene; V was cut back by 6 bases and J by 2 bases. The germline V gene has CDR1 MDHEN and CDR2 SYDVKM. Worth noting for this clone: Antigen unknown.

Produced via immunoSEQ multiplex PCR; TCRdb's table is partial and in-frame only. The data show about 52,000 clones, around 90% seen once. The sequence came from a female donor with stage II lung adenocarcinoma. The chain joins TRBV28 to TRBJ2-5; 7 nucleotides line up with TRBD1. The source material was PBMCs, sampled before any cancer treatment. DNA of the CDR3: TGTGCCAGCAGCCGACAGGGTACACAAGAGACCCAGTACTTC. This translates into CASSRQGTQETQYF.